This TCR beta chain is drawn from a study of siplizumab effects on memory and regulatory T cells (dated by TCRdb to the late 2010s). For the wider study: The effect of the anti-CD2 antibody siplizumab on alloreactive T-cell subsets was examined in allogeneic mixed lymphocyte reactions constructed from human PBMCs. Summary of the overall study and its limitations: In reactions with siplizumab, an average of approximately 69% of mappable alloreactive CD4+ clones were Treg-derived, compared with around 28% in control reactions. A naive or memory phenotype could not be assigned to roughly 75-96% of proliferating CD4+ or CD8+ clones. Unstimulated naive T cells appeared to be more diverse than memory T cells, and naive cells seemed to make a substantial contribution to the alloresponse. Sequences below about 10^-5 frequency were poorly captured, so only a minor fraction of alloreactive clones could be mapped to unstimulated subsets. Whether proliferating Tregs from siplizumab cultures actually had suppressive function was not functionally confirmed. The cumulative frequency of alloreactive sequences traceable to unstimulated CD4+ memory T cells was significantly reduced by siplizumab.

Sorted unstimulated T cells and proliferating T cells recovered from mixed lymphocyte reactions underwent TCRbeta CDR3 sequencing. Fresh whole blood from ten HLA-typed healthy donors served as the source for isolating PBMCs. In the germline V gene, CDR1 corresponds to LGHNA and CDR2 to YNFKEQ. The germline ends are 12 bases apart after V is trimmed by 3 bases and J by 0 bases. The CDR3 measures 16 amino acids from cysteine to phenylalanine. The CDR3 DNA has 48 bases and is translated from base 1. The receptor library was made with the immunoSEQ multiplex PCR assay. The deep sequencing platform assayed around 94,000 TCR templates per sample. Genomic DNA extracted from sorted T cells was the material used for TCRbeta CDR3 sequencing. Concerning the study's data processing: Clonal analysis of TCRbeta CDR3 data was done in the R programming language. Alloreactive CD4+ and CD8+ clones were identified by comparing unstimulated samples to CFSE-low samples taken after the reaction. By matching sequences to the repertoires of sorted unstimulated Treg and non-Treg cells, each alloreactive CD4+ clone was assigned a regulatory or non-regulatory origin. The table comes from immuneACCESS by way of TCRdb, which keeps in-frame sequences with V and J called. Part of the clones is missing from these tables; in studies checked, under half for an unresolved V gene and the rest for unknown reasons. V, J and clone size were drawn from that table, and D and trimming were deduced from the DNA. The sample has over 65,000 clones on record, more than 85% of them singletons. The ten biggest clones cover about a fifth of the sample.

For this clone: Its antigen remains undetermined. There are no base qualities to consult, and no much larger clone falls within one base.

This receptor was obtained from a human donor in good health. The V and J genes are TRBV4-2 and TRBJ1-3; the D gene cannot be named for sure. Sequences were obtained from CD8+ T cells sorted from blood. The CDR3 has the sequence CASSQSGPHSGNTIYF. In nucleotide form, the sequence is TGTGCCAGCAGCCAGTCCGGACCTCACTCTGGAAACACCATATATTTT.